Below, one T cell receptor beta chain is given with its context. Its antigen is unknown. In TCRdb, the RT-PCR reads were re-called with MiXCR into one record per CDR3 protein. The sample has 500,000 or so distinct CDR3 sequences, more than 15% seen once. The data originate from a study of response to subunit inactivated influenza vaccine. Study-wide results and limits: That few new T cells are recruited by each seasonal influenza vaccination was the authors' suggestion.

The input for sequencing was CD4+ T cells sorted from PBMCs, taken around 25 months after vaccination. The clonotype was recovered from a man aged 45 to 75 who received an inactivated influenza vaccine.

The CDR3 bases are TGTGCCAGCAGTCCGAGAGCCGTCACCGGGGAGCTGTTTTTT. It translates to CASSPRAVTGELFF. J is TRBJ2-2 and V is TRBV7-2, with D unclear. This CDR3 contains 14 residues. The germline V and J ends were trimmed by 6 bases and 4 bases, with 12 bases remaining between them. Per germline, CDR1 SGHTA and CDR2 FQGNSA.